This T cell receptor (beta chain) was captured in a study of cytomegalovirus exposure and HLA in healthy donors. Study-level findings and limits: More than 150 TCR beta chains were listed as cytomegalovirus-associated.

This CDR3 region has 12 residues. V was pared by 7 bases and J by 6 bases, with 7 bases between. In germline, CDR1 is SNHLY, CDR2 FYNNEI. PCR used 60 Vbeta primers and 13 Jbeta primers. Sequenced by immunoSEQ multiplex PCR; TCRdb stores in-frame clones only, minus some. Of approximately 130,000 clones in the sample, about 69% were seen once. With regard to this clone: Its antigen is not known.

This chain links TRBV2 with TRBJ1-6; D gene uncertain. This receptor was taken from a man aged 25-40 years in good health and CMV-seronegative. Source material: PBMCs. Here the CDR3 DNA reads TGTGCCAGCACCACGGGTAATTCACCCCTCCACTTT. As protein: CASTTGNSPLHF.